This TCR beta chain appears in the sequencing data of a study of blood T cell repertoires in COVID-19. V was pared by 4 bases and J by 6 bases, with 6 bases of the junction left unmatched. Germline CDR1 reads LNHDA; CDR2 reads SQIVND (reference sequence). The length of the CDR3 is 17 residues. Membership in each cohort depended on participant-reported clinical history. Using immunoSEQ multiplex PCR, the repertoire was profiled, and TCRdb retains in-frame clones only, with some absent. The sample consists of approximately 170,000 clones, more than 75% of them appearing once. Sequenced input: PBMCs or T cells enriched from blood (not recorded which). This rearrangement joins TRBV19 to TRBJ2-2, with 15 bases identical to TRBD2. The clonotype originates from a man aged 40-50 years who had recovered from COVID-19. This CDR3 is CASSTFRTSGGAGELFF. CDR3 sequence (DNA): TGTGCCAGTAGTACCTTCAGGACTAGCGGGGGGGCCGGGGAGCTGTTTTTT.